There are many counts of the clone carrying this T cell receptor (beta chain). The antigen is undetermined. V gave up 4 bases and J gave up 5 bases, with 12 bases separating them. Germline V gene data show CDR1 as SQVTM and CDR2 as ANQGSEA. This CDR3 spans 13 amino acids. RNA transcripts gave rise to amplified TCR beta CDR3 regions. During a first-round RT-PCR of the TCR CDR3, the HTBI primer set was used. TCRdb re-called the multiplex PCR reads through MiXCR, storing one row per CDR3 protein. The table includes 300,000 to 450,000 distinct CDR3 sequences, more than 20% detected once. The data belong to a study of T cells in Graves' hyperthyroidism and ophthalmopathy. Study information: Peripheral blood draws took place at initial diagnosis, ahead of any treatment. Study findings and constraints: Blood also carried most thyroid clonotypes expanded above 0.001. Stable hyperthyroidism was told apart from ophthalmopathy by a model built on 13 V-J features.

PBMCs were obtained from roughly 10 ml fresh peripheral blood. The specimen sequenced was blood. The V call is TRBV29-1, the J call TRBJ2-1; the D is unclear. This sequence originates from a man aged 50 to 60 with Graves' hyperthyroidism. For the CDR3, the DNA is TGCAGCGTTGCGGGCCTGGTCAACAATGAGCAGTTCTTC. Translation: CSVAGLVNNEQFF.